The sequence of this TCR beta chain was determined in a study of T cell repertoires in cytomegalovirus infection. TCRdb re-derived calls from the reads in MiXCR, one entry per CDR3 protein. The sample gives hundreds of thousands of distinct CDR3 sequences, about 17% of which show up once; approximately 12% is in the top ten. This clonotype was seen repeatedly, ten times or more. Germline-derived CDR1 and CDR2 are SGHTA and FQGNSA. Deletions cut 2 bases from V and 2 bases from J, with 19 bases between. The CDR3 is made up of 18 amino acids. The sample taken for sequencing was PBMCs. This clonotype originated in a human donor in good health (CMV status not recorded). Some clones in this sample may be carry-over from other donors' samples. This chain joins TRBV7-2 and TRBJ2-1; D might be TRBD2 (6 bases). The CDR3 region is CASSLRGPGGRPYNEQFF. The CDR3 DNA reads as TGTGCCAGCAGCTTACGGGGCCCTGGAGGGAGGCCCTACAATGAGCAGTTCTTC. Full variable domain (missing parts from reference TRBV7-2 and TRBJ2-1): GAGVSQSPSNKVTEKGKDVELRCDPISGHTALYWYRQSLGQGLEFLIYFQGNSAPDKSGLPSDRFSAERTGGSVSTLTIQRTQQEDSAVYLCASSLRGPGGRPYNEQFFGPGTRLTVL.